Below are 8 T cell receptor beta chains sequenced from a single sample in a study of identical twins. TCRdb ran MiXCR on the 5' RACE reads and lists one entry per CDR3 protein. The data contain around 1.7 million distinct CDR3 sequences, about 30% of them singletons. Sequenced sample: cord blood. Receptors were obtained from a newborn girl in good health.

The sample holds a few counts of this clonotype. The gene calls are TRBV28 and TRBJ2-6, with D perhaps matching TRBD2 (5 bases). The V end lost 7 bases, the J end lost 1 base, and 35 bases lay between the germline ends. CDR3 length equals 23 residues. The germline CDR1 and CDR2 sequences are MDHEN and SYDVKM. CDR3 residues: CASTSLGPLSRVHLPSGANVLTF. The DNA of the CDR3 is TGTGCCAGCACCTCGCTAGGCCCACTTTCGCGGGTCCACCTTCCTTCTGGGGCCAACGTCCTGACTTTC.

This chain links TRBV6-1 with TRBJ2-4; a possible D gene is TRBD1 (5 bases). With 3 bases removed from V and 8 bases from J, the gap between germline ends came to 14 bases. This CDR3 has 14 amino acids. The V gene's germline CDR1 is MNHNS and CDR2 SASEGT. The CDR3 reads CASSDWVQGYIQYF. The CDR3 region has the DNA TGTGCCAGCAGTGATTGGGTCCAGGGATACATTCAGTACTTC.

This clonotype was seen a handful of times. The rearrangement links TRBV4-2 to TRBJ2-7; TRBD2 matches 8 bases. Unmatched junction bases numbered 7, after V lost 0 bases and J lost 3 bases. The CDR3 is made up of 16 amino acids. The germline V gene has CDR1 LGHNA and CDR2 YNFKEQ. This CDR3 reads CASSQEHASGSYEQYF. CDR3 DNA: TGTGCCAGCAGCCAAGAGCATGCAAGCGGGAGCTACGAGCAGTACTTC.

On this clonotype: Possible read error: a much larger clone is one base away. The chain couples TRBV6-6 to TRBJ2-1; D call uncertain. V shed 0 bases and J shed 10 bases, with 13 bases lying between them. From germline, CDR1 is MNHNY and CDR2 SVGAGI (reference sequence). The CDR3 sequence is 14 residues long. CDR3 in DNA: TGTGCCAGCAGTTACTCGAGCGCCTACTACGAGCAGTTCTTC. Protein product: CASSYSSAYYEQFF.

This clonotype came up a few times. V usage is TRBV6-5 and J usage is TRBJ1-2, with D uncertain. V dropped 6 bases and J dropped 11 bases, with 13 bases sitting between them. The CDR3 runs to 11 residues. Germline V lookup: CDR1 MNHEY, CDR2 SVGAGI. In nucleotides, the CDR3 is TGTGCCAGCAGGGTGCGACGGGGTTACACCTTC. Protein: CASRVRRGYTF.

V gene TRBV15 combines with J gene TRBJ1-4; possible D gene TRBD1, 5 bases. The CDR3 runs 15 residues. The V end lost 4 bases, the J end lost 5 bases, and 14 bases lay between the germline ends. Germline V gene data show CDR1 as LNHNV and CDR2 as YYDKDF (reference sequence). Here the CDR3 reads CATSTKIAGNEKLFF. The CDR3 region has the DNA TGTGCCACCAGCACTAAGATCGCAGGGAATGAAAAACTGTTTTTT.

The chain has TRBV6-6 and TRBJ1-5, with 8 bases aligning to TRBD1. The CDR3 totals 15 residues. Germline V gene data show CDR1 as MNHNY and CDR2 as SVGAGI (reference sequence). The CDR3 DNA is TGTGCTAACAGTTACGGCAGGGGGCTCAATCAGCCCCAGCATTTT. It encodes CANSYGRGLNQPQHF.

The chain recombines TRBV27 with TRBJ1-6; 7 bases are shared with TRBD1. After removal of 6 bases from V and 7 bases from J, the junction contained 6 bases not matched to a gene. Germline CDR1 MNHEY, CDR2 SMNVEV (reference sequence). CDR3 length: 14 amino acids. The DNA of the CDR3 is TGTGCCAGCAGGCCAGACAGGGAAAATTCACCCCTCCACTTT. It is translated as CASRPDRENSPLHF.